The clone carrying this T cell receptor (beta chain) was picked up a small number of times. Its target is unknown. With 60 Vbeta and 13 Jbeta primers, the PCR was carried out. Assay: immunoSEQ multiplex PCR; the TCRdb copy retains only in-frame clones and omits some. The table records 150,000 to 200,000 clones, approximately 80% of them present only once. The data originate from a study of cytomegalovirus exposure and HLA in healthy donors. On the study more broadly: As an earlier analysis found, around 170 million T cells yielded 117 million unique TCR beta sequences. Study-level points and caveats: Most TCR beta V segments were productive about 87% or about 30% of the time in an earlier analysis. The authors reported that TCR beta sequences could predict HLA-A and HLA-B alleles. These predictions were accurate for most subjects in the first cohort.

Germline V gene sequence: CDR1 SGHRS, CDR2 YFSETQ. Trimming took 0 bases from V and 0 from J, leaving 7 bases between them. This CDR3 is 15 amino acids long. What was sequenced was PBMCs. V and J are TRBV5-1 and TRBJ1-3; D is uncertain. The clonotype comes from a male donor in good health and CMV-seropositive. The CDR3 DNA sequence: TGCGCCAGCAGCTTGGGGCAGGCCTCTGGAAACACCATATATTTT. Translating gives CASSLGQASGNTIYF.